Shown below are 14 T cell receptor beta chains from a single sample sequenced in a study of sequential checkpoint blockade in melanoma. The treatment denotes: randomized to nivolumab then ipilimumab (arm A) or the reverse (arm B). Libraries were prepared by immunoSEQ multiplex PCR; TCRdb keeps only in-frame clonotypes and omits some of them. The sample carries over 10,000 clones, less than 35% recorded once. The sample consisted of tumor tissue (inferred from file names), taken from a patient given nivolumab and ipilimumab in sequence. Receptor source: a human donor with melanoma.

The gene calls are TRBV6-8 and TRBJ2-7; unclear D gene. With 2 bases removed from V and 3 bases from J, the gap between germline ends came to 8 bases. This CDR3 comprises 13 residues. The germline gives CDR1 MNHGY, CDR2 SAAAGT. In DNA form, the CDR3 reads TGTGCCAGCAGTTACGGGCAGCGCTACGAGCAGTACTTC. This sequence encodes CASSYGQRYEQYF.

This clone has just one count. The CDR3 sequence: CASSIILGYQETQYF. In nucleotides, the CDR3 is TGTGCCAGTAGTATTATTCTGGGATACCAAGAGACCCAGTACTTC. The chain combines TRBV19 with TRBJ2-5; D remains unclear. V was pared by 3 bases and J by 0 bases, with 11 bases between. The CDR3 covers 15 residues. CDR1 and CDR2 (germline): LNHDA, SQIVND (reference sequence).

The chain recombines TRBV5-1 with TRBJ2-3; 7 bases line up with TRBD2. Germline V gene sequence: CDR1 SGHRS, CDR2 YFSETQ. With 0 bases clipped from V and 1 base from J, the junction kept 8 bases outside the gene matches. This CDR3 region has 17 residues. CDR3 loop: CASSLGRWEGRTDTQYF. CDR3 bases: TGCGCCAGCAGCTTGGGCCGGTGGGAGGGCCGCACAGATACGCAGTATTTT.

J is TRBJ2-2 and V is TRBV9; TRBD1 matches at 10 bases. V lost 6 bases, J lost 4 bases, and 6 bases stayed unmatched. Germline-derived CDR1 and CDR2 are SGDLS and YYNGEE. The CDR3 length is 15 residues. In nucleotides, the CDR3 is TGTGCCAGCACCGACAGGGGGCTCGGCACCGGGGAGCTGTTTTTT. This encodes CASTDRGLGTGELFF.

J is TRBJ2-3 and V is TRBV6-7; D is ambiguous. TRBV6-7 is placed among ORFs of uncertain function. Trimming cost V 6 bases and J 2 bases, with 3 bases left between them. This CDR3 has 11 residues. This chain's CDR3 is CASSNTDTQYF. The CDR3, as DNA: TGTGCCAGCAGCAACACAGATACGCAGTATTTT.

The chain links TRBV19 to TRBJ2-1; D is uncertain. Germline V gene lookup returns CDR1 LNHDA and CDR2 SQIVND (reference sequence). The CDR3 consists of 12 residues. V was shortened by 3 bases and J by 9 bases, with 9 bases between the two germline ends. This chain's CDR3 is CASSIHRSEQFF. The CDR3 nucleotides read TGTGCCAGTAGTATTCACCGGAGTGAGCAGTTCTTC.

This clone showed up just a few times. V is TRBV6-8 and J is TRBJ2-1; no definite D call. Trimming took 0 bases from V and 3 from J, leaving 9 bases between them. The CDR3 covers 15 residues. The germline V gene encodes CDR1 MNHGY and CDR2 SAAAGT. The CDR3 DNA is TGTGCCAGCAGTTACTCGCAGTCGGGCTACAATGAGCAGTTCTTC. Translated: CASSYSQSGYNEQFF.

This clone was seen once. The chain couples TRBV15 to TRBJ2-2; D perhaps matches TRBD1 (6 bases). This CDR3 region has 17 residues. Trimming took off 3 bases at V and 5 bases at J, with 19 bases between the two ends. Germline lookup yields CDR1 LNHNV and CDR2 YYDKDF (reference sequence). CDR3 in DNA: TGTGCCACCAGCAGTGTTACAGGGCTGGTGTTAACCGGGGAGCTGTTTTTT. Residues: CATSSVTGLVLTGELFF.

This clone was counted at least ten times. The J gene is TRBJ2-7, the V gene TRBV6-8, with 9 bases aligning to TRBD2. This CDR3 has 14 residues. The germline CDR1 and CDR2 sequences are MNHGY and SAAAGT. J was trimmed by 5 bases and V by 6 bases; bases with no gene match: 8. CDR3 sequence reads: CASRTTGLANEQYF. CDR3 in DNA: TGTGCCAGCAGAACCACCGGACTAGCGAACGAGCAGTACTTC.

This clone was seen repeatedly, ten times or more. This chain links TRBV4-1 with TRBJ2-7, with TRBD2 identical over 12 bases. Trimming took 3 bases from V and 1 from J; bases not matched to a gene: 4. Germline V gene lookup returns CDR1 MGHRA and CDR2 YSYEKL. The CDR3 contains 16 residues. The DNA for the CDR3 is TGCGCCAGCAGCCACGGGACTAGCGGGCCATCCTACGAGCAGTACTTC. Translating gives CASSHGTSGPSYEQYF.

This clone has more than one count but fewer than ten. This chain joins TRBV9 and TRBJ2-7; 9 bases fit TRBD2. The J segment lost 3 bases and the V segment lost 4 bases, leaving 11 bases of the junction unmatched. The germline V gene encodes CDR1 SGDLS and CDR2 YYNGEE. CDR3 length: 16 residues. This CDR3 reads CASSSPKGAGGYEQYF. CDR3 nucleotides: TGTGCCAGCAGCTCACCGAAGGGAGCGGGAGGCTACGAGCAGTACTTC. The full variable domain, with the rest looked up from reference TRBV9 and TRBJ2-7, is DSGVTQTPKHLITATGQRVTLRCSPRSGDLSVYWYQQSLDQGLQFLIQYYNGEERAKGNILERFSAQQFPDLHSELNLSSLELGDSALYFCASSSPKGAGGYEQYFGPGTRLTVT.

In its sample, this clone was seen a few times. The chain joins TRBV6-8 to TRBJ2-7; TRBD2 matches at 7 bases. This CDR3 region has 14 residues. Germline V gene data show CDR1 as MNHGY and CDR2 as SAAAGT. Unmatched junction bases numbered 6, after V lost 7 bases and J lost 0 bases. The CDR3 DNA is TGTGCCAGCACCAAACTAGCGACCTCCTACGAGCAGTACTTC. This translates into CASTKLATSYEQYF.

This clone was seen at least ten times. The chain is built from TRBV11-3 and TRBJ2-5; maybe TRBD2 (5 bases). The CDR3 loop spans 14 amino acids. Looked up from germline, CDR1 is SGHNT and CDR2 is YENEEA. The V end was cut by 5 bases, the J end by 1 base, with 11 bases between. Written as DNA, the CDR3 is TGTGCCAGCAGCCCCGGAGGCGGCCAAGAGACCCAGTACTTC. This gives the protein CASSPGGGQETQYF.

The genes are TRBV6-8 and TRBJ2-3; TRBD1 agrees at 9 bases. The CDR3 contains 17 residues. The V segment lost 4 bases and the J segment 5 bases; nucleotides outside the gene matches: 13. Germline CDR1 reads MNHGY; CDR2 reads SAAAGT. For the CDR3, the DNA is TGTGCCAGCAGTTTCCACTTCACAGGGGGCTCTAAAGATACGCAGTATTTT. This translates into CASSFHFTGGSKDTQYF.